These 9 T cell receptor beta chains came from one sample sequenced in a study of T cell responses to AZD1222 COVID-19 vaccine (dated by TCRdb to 2020 to 2023). The sample's time point label, in plain terms: baseline before first vaccination. In the paper's terms, the treatment or condition label means: meningococcal conjugate vaccine given as trial control. The method was the immunoSEQ multiplex PCR assay. Not all clones reach the TCRdb copy of this immuneACCESS table, which keeps in-frame sequences only. Checked studies attribute under half of the gap to unresolved V genes and leave the rest unexplained. For this sample there are tens of thousands of clones; 91% appear just once. The biggest ten clones account for less than 5.5% of the sample. The specimen was peripheral blood, collected on day 0 of MenACWY control vaccination. These receptors originate from an adult in good health.

The CDR3 nucleotides are TGTGCCAGCAGTTTACAGAACCGGGGGCAAAACACTGAAGCTTTCTTT. Protein product: CASSLQNRGQNTEAFF. The rearrangement uses TRBV28 and TRBJ1-1, with D perhaps TRBD1 (6 bases). Germline V gene data show CDR1 as MDHEN and CDR2 as SYDVKM. The V gene lost 2 bases and the J gene lost 2 bases, with 15 bases spanning the gap. This CDR3 region has 16 residues.

The V call is TRBV6-1, the J call TRBJ1-4, with D unresolved. The V gene lost 3 bases and the J gene lost 13 bases, with 9 bases spanning the gap. The CDR3 extends over 11 amino acids. Germline CDR1 is MNHNS and CDR2 is SASEGT. The CDR3 nucleotides read TGTGCCAGCAGTGACCCCATGGGACTGTTTTTT. It yields the protein CASSDPMGLFF.

The chain carries TRBV6-5 and TRBJ2-3; D is undetermined. Germline loops: CDR1 MNHEY, CDR2 SVGAGI. Between the trimmed V and J ends, which lost 6 bases and 2 bases, there was a span of 12 bases. There are 14 residues in the CDR3. CDR3 bases: TGTGCCAGCAGCTCAAATACAGCCACAGATACGCAGTATTTT. Protein: CASSSNTATDTQYF.

The gene calls are TRBV10-3 and TRBJ1-1; 8 bases match TRBD1. CDR1 and CDR2 (germline): ENHRY, SYGVKD. Trimming removed 3 bases from V and 5 bases from J; junction bases left unmatched: 11. This CDR3 has 16 residues. The CDR3 nucleotides read TGTGCCATCAGTGAACGAGGGCAGGGGGCAGGAACTGAAGCTTTCTTT. Its translation is CAISERGQGAGTEAFF.

This chain joins TRBV7-6 and TRBJ2-3, with D perhaps matching TRBD2 (6 bases). V dropped 0 bases and J dropped 0 bases, with 10 bases sitting between them. Per germline, CDR1 SGHVS and CDR2 FNYEAQ. CDR3 length: 16 residues. CDR3 DNA: TGTGCCAGCAGCTTAGCGGTAGCGGCGAGCACAGATACGCAGTATTTT. Its protein is CASSLAVAASTDTQYF.

This sequence joins TRBV19 and TRBJ2-3; no definite D call. With 1 base removed from V and 3 bases from J, the gap between germline ends came to 8 bases. The germline V gene encodes CDR1 LNHDA and CDR2 SQIVND (reference sequence). The length of the CDR3 is 14 residues. The DNA of the CDR3 is TGTGCCAGTAGTATAGCGGTTGATACAGATACGCAGTATTTT. Its protein product is CASSIAVDTDTQYF.

The J gene is TRBJ1-1, the V gene TRBV18; D is possibly TRBD1 (6 bases). The CDR3 sequence is 17 residues long. Trimming cost V 0 bases and J 6 bases, with 20 bases left between them. Germline V gene lookup returns CDR1 KGHSH and CDR2 LQKENI. In nucleotides, the CDR3 is TGTGCCAGCTCACCACCTCCTCCGGCAGGGGTTTCGTCTGAAGCTTTCTTT. Protein: CASSPPPPAGVSSEAFF.

The chain joins TRBV7-3 to TRBJ1-1, with TRBD1 as a possible D gene (6 bases). CDR3 length equals 13 residues. Germline V gene lookup returns CDR1 SGHTA and CDR2 FQGTGA. The ends were cut back, 0 bases at V and 8 bases at J, with 10 bases in the middle. CDR3 sequence reads: CASSLTLGGEAFF. The CDR3 DNA sequence: TGTGCCAGCAGCTTAACGCTCGGGGGCGAAGCTTTCTTT.

This clone was counted once. The rearrangement links TRBV28 to TRBJ1-2; D is possibly TRBD1 (5 bases). Trimming cost V 6 bases and J 8 bases, with 16 bases left between them. Per germline, CDR1 MDHEN and CDR2 SYDVKM. This CDR3 comprises 13 residues. DNA for the CDR3: TGTGCCAGCAGCCGGACACTTTCGGAGGGCTACACCTTC. Its protein product is CASSRTLSEGYTF.